This entry concerns a single T cell receptor beta chain. The data are from a study of blood T cell repertoires in COVID-19. In the study overall: Some COVID-19 samples were acute and others convalescent; all came from the United States, Italy and Spain. PBMCs, B-cell-depleted T cells, or T cells provided the cDNA or gDNA that made up the material.

V dropped 3 bases and J dropped 4; count of bases not matched to a gene: 9. The CDR3 runs to 14 residues. Germline loops: CDR1 DFQATT, CDR2 SNEGSKA (reference sequence). The protocol was immunoSEQ multiplex PCR, while the TCRdb copy is restricted to in-frame clones and leaves out a portion. The sample has 150,000 to 200,000 clones; about 87% are singletons. The chain has TRBV20-1 and TRBJ2-7; 7 bases match TRBD2. The clonotype originates from a woman in her sixties or seventies with COVID-19, enrolled during active disease. The specimen sequenced was peripheral blood. The CDR3 protein is CSASSTSADYEQYF. DNA of the CDR3: TGCAGTGCTAGTTCAACTAGCGCGGATTACGAGCAGTACTTC.